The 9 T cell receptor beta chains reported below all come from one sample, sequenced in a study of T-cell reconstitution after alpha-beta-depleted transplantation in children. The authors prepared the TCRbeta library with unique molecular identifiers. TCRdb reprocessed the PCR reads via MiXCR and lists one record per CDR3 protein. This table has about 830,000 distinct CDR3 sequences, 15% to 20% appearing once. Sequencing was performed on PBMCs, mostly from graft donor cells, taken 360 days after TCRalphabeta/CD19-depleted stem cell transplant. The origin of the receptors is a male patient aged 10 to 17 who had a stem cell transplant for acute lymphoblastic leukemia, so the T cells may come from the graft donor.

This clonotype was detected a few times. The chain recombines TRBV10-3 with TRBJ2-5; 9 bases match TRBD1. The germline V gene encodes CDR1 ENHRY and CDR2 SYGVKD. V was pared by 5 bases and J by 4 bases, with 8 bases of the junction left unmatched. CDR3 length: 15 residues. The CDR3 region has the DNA TGTGCCATCAGTCGACAGGGGGAGGTTGGAGAGACCCAGTACTTC. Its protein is CAISRQGEVGETQYF.

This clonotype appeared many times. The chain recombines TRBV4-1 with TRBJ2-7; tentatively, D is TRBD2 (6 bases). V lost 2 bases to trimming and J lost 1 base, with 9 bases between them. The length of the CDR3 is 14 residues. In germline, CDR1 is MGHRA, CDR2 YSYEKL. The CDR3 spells CASSQTGLSYEQYF. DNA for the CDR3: TGCGCCAGCAGCCAAACGGGACTTTCCTACGAGCAGTACTTC.

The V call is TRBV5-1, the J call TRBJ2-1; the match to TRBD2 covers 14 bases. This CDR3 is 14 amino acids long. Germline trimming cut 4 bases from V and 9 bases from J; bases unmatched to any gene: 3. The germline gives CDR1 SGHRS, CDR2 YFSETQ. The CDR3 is CASSRTSGRTEQFF. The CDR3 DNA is TGCGCCAGCAGCCGGACTAGCGGGAGGACTGAGCAGTTCTTC. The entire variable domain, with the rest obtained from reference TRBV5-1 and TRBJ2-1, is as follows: KAGVTQTPRYLIKTRGQQVTLSCSPISGHRSVSWYQQTPGQGLQFLFEYFSETQRNKGNFPGRFSGRQFSNSRSEMNVSTLELGDSALYLCASSRTSGRTEQFFGPGTRLTVL.

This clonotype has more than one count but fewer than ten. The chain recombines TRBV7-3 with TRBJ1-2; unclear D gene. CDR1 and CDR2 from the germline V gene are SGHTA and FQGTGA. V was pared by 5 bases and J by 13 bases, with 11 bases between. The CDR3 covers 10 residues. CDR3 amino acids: CASSPSICTF. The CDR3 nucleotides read TGTGCCAGCAGCCCCTCCATCTGCACCTTC.

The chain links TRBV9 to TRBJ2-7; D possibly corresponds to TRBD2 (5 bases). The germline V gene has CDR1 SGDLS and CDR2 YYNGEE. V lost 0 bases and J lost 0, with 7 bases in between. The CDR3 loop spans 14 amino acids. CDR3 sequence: CASSVVGASYEQYF. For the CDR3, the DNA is TGTGCCAGCAGCGTAGTGGGAGCCTCCTACGAGCAGTACTTC.

DNA for the CDR3: TGTGCCAGCAGCCCGGGACAGGGGCTCCTTAGCAATCAGCCCCAGCATTTT. Protein product: CASSPGQGLLSNQPQHF. This chain joins TRBV12-3 or TRBV12-4 and TRBJ1-5, with 10 bases matching TRBD1. V was pared by 6 bases and J by 0 bases, with 8 bases of the junction left unmatched. This CDR3 contains 17 residues.

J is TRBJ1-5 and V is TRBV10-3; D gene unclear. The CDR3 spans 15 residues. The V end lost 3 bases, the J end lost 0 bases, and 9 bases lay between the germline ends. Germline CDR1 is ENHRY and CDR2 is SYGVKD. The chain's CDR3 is CAISEVTASNQPQHF. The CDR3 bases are TGTGCCATCAGTGAAGTAACGGCTAGCAATCAGCCCCAGCATTTT.

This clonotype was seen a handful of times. CDR3 residues: CASSFLAPTEQYF. As DNA, the CDR3 is TGTGCCAGCAGTTTTTTAGCTCCCACCGAGCAGTACTTC. This chain joins TRBV12-3 or TRBV12-4 and TRBJ2-7; no clear D. The CDR3 has 13 residues. Trimming pared 3 bases from V and 6 bases from J, leaving 12 bases between.

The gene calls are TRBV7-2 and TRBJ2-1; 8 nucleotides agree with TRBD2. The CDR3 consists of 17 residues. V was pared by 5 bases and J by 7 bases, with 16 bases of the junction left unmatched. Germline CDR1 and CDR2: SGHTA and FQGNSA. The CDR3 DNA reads TGTGCCAGCAGCCACCAAGGAGCGGGAGTTATGCGGAATGAGCAGTTCTTC. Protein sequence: CASSHQGAGVMRNEQFF.